This is a list of T cell receptor beta chains from one sample in a study of blood T cell repertoires in COVID-19. Libraries were prepared by immunoSEQ multiplex PCR; TCRdb keeps only in-frame clonotypes and omits some of them. The data show about 300,000 clones, with about 89% seen just once and roughly 5.2% held by the top ten. Sequenced sample: PBMCs or T cells enriched from blood (not recorded which). The receptors were gathered from a man in his sixties who had recovered from COVID-19. The conserved cysteine and the conserved F or W are not part of the CDR3 here. D genes are given only for firm matches.

d_call | j_call | v_call | cdr3_aa
TRBD1 | TRBJ1-4 | TRBV5-1 | ASSLAGGSFEKLF
NA | TRBJ2-3 | TRBV2 | ASDGARGGQDTQY
NA | TRBJ1-5 | TRBV19 | ASSVDFRLGQPQH
TRBD1 | TRBJ1-2 | TRBV5-4 | ASSLEDRGSANYGYT
NA | TRBJ2-6 | TRBV5-4 | ASSFTFSGANVLT
NA | TRBJ2-5 | TRBV12-3/TRBV12-4 | ASSPLAGAQY
NA | TRBJ2-7 | TRBV28 | ASSPGGQVYEQY
TRBD2 | TRBJ2-5 | TRBV19 | ASSPLSGGPLETQY
TRBD2 | TRBJ2-1 | TRBV6-4 | ASRSGAYNEQF
TRBD2 | TRBJ2-3 | TRBV10-3 | AISQTGGSDTQY
TRBD2 | TRBJ2-3 | TRBV24-1 | ATEAGGPTDTQY
NA | TRBJ2-1 | TRBV24-1 | ATTSDGMGEQF
TRBD2 | TRBJ2-1 | TRBV28 | ASSWVSGRAVEQF
TRBD2 | TRBJ2-1 | TRBV28 | ASSTLVLAEYNEQF
TRBD2 | TRBJ2-1 | TRBV24-1 | ATSDPGLADNNEQF
NA | TRBJ1-5 | TRBV9 | ASSPSDYQPQH
TRBD2 | TRBJ2-3 | TRBV5-4 | ASRLTSFGLAGNTQY
NA | TRBJ2-7 | TRBV30 | AWNQNIVSEQY
TRBD2 | TRBJ2-1 | TRBV24-1 | ATSKGLANEQF
NA | TRBJ2-3 | TRBV7-2 | ASSLMTVSTDTQY
TRBD2 | TRBJ2-7 | TRBV28 | ASSYGLAGAYEQY
TRBD2 | TRBJ2-1 | TRBV7-2 | ASSVPSGSSRFHEQF
NA | TRBJ1-4 | TRBV28 | ASSPSGDLNEKLF
TRBD1 | TRBJ2-7 | TRBV20-1 | SASPGTGNPNEQY
TRBD2 | TRBJ2-3 | TRBV24-1 | ATSDPRTSGKTDTQY
NA | TRBJ1-2 | TRBV5-5 | ASRSAGGTNNYGYT
NA | TRBJ2-2 | TRBV6-5 | ASSYSRAGELF
TRBD2 | TRBJ2-2 | TRBV27 | ASSPTSASSTGELF
NA | TRBJ2-7 | TRBV6-1 | ASSEARGGDSYYEQY
TRBD1 | TRBJ1-1 | TRBV7-3 | ASSSDRGTEAF
TRBD1 | TRBJ1-1 | TRBV11-3 | ASSKGTANTEAF
NA | TRBJ2-1 | TRBV5-1 | ASSLTWRGEQF
TRBD1 | TRBJ1-1 | TRBV4-1 | ASSQADREVTEAF
TRBD2 | TRBJ2-2 | TRBV5-1 | ASSSSGLADTGELF
TRBD2 | TRBJ2-7 | TRBV7-2 | ASSLALAGASYEQY
TRBD2 | TRBJ2-3 | TRBV30 | AWQGLAGTTDTQY
TRBD1 | TRBJ2-3 | TRBV11-2 | ASSSTGGLPDTQY
NA | TRBJ2-1 | TRBV9 | ASSPPSLNEQF
TRBD2 | TRBJ2-3 | TRBV5-1 | ASQFTGGPDTQY
TRBD1 | TRBJ2-2 | TRBV28 | ASSPDRGWSGELF
TRBD2 | TRBJ2-3 | TRBV6-5 | ASRAGVGDTQY
NA | TRBJ1-3 | TRBV5-5 | ASSGRGGNTIY
TRBD1 | TRBJ2-7 | TRBV19 | ASSGGTGYYEQY
TRBD1 | TRBJ2-3 | TRBV5-1 | ASSYLPAPGQGADTQY
NA | TRBJ2-7 | TRBV5-1 | ASSLGAGNPYEQY
TRBD2 | TRBJ2-7 | TRBV5-1 | ASSLDILAGVYEQY
NA | TRBJ2-2 | TRBV5-4 | ASRSPDTGELF
TRBD2 | TRBJ2-5 | TRBV14 | ASSQGLAGVETQY
NA | TRBJ2-1 | TRBV24-1 | ATSGGLAEQF
NA | TRBJ1-5 | TRBV5-6 | ASSLYSGVNQPQH
TRBD2 | TRBJ2-1 | TRBV18 | ASSPKGLAGVGYNEQF